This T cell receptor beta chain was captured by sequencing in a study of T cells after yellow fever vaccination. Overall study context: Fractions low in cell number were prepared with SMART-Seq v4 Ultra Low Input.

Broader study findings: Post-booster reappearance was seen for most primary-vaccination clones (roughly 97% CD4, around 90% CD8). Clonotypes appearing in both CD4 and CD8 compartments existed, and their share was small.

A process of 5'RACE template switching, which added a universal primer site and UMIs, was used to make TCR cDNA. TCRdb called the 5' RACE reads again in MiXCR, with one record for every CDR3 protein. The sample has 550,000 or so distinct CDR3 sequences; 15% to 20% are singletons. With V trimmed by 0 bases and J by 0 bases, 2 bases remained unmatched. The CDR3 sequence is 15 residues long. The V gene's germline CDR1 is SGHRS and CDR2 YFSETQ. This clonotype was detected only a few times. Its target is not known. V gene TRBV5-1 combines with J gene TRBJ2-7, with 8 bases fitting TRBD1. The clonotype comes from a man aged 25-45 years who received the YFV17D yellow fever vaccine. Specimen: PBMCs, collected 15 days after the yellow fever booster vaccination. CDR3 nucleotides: TGCGCCAGCAGCTTGGCACAGGGGGGCTCCTACGAGCAGTACTTC. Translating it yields CASSLAQGGSYEQYF.